This T cell receptor (beta chain) was sequenced for a study of regulatory T cells in long-lasting Graves disease. The time point here: newly diagnosed GD, antithyroid drugs for less than 3 months. With RNA extracted from PBMCs as input, the TCR library was made. Through Arm-PCR of CDR3 regions and iRepertoire HTBI primers, TCR beta libraries were built. TCRdb re-derived calls from the multiplex PCR reads in MiXCR, one entry per CDR3 protein. This table holds about 540,000 distinct CDR3 sequences, 13% found once. Trimming removed 2 bases from V and 6 bases from J, with 17 bases in between. CDR1 is LNHNV and CDR2 is YYDKDF in the germline V gene (reference sequence). This CDR3 comprises 15 residues. This sample also belongs to another study, concerning T cells in Graves' hyperthyroidism and ophthalmopathy.

The sequencing used peripheral blood mononuclear cells (PBMCs), collected at new diagnosis, from a patient treated with antithyroid drugs. The V gene is TRBV15, the J gene TRBJ2-7; the D gene could be TRBD1 or TRBD2 (6 bases each). This clonotype was obtained from a man aged 25-45 years with Graves disease. CDR3 sequence reads: CATSRPGGAYPEQYF. The CDR3 bases are TGTGCCACCAGCAGACCCGGGGGCGCTTACCCCGAGCAGTACTTC.